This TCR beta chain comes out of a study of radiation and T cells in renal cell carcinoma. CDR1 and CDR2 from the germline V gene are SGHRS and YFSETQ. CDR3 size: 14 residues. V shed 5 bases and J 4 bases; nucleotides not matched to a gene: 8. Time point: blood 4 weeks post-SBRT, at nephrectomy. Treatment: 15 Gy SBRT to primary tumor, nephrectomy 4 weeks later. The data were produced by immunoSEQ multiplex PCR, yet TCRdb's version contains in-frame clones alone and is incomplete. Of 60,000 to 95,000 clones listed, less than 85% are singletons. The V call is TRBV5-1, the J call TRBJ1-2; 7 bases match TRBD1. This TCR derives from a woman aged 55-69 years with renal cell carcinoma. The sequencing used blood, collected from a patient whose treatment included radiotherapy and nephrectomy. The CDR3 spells CASREDRVVYGYTF. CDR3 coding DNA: TGCGCCAGCAGAGAAGACAGGGTCGTCTATGGCTACACCTTC.